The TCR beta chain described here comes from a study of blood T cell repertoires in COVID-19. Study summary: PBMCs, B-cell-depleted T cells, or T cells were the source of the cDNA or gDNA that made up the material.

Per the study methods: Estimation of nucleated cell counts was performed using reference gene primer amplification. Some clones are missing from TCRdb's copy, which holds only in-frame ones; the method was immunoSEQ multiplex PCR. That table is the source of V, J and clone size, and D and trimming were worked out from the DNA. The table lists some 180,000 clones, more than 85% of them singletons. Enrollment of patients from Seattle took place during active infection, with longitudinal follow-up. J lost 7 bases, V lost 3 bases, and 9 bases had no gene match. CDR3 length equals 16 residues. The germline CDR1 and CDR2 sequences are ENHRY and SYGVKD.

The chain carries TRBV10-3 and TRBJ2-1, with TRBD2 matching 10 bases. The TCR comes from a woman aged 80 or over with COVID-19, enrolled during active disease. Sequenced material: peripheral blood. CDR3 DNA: TGTGCCATCAGTGAAAGGGCTAGCGGGAGCTATAATGAGCAGTTCTTC. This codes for CAISERASGSYNEQFF.